These 14 T cell receptor beta chains came from one sample sequenced in a study of blood T cell repertoires in COVID-19. Only in-frame clones appear in the TCRdb table, and some are missing; sequencing was by immunoSEQ multiplex PCR. The sample lists 210,000 or so clones, roughly four fifths occurring once. Sequenced: peripheral blood. Receptor source: a middle-aged woman with acute or convalescent COVID-19.

The J gene is TRBJ1-2, the V gene TRBV7-2; 10 bases match TRBD1. The CDR3 covers 14 residues. The germline CDR1 and CDR2 sequences are SGHTA and FQGNSA. V gave up 5 bases and J gave up 7 bases; unmatched junction bases: 7. Here the CDR3 DNA reads TGTGCCAGCAGCCCCGGGACAGGGGCCTTTGGCTACACCTTC. Translation gives CASSPGTGAFGYTF.

The rearrangement links TRBV6-2 or TRBV6-3 to TRBJ1-1; D is ambiguous. With 4 bases removed from V and 5 bases from J, the gap between germline ends came to 14 bases. The germline V gene has CDR1 MNHEY and CDR2 SVGEGT. This CDR3 is built from 14 residues. The CDR3 DNA sequence: TGTGCCAGCAGTTGGGAGGTCTGGGGTACTGAAGCTTTCTTT. Its protein product is CASSWEVWGTEAFF.

The V gene is TRBV7-8, the J gene TRBJ2-3, with D hard to call. The germline V and J ends were trimmed by 1 base and 2 bases, with 7 bases remaining between them. This CDR3 has 14 amino acids. Per germline, CDR1 SGHVS and CDR2 FQNEAQ. The CDR3 coding sequence is TGTGCCAGCAGCTTAGTTCGAGACACAGATACGCAGTATTTT. Its protein product is CASSLVRDTDTQYF.

The chain is built from TRBV2 and TRBJ2-3; D is uncertain. CDR3 size: 14 residues. Germline V gene lookup returns CDR1 SNHLY and CDR2 FYNNEI. The V end lost 2 bases, the J end lost 4 bases, and 10 bases lay between the germline ends. CDR3 region: CASSEYRRSDTQYF. The CDR3, as DNA: TGTGCCAGCAGTGAATATCGGCGGTCAGATACGCAGTATTTT.

The V and J genes are TRBV19 and TRBJ2-3; tentatively, D is TRBD1 (5 bases). CDR1 LNHDA and CDR2 SQIVND come from the germline V gene (reference sequence). V was pared by 3 bases and J by 4 bases, with 14 bases between. CDR3 size: 15 residues. The CDR3 loop is CASSIGQGRSDTQYF. The DNA for the CDR3 is TGTGCCAGTAGTATCGGGCAGGGAAGGTCAGATACGCAGTATTTT. Using reference TRBV19 and TRBJ2-3 for the parts outside the CDR3, the full variable domain is DGGITQSPKYLFRKEGQNVTLSCEQNLNHDAMYWYRQDPGQGLRLIYYSQIVNDFQKGDIAEGYSVSREKKESFPLTVTSAQKNPTAFYLCASSIGQGRSDTQYFGPGTRLTVL.

The chain couples TRBV6-1 to TRBJ1-5, with 11 bases aligning to TRBD1. The CDR3 contains 16 residues. V dropped 1 base and J dropped 7; count of bases not matched to a gene: 6. The germline gives CDR1 MNHNS, CDR2 SASEGT. This CDR3 is CASSEGGGTGGQPQHF. CDR3 in DNA: TGTGCCAGCAGTGAAGGTGGCGGGACAGGGGGACAGCCCCAGCATTTT.

The chain recombines TRBV6-5 with TRBJ2-5, with D possibly being TRBD2 (7 bases). This CDR3 is built from 14 residues. The V end lost 3 bases, the J end lost 2 bases, and 10 bases lay between the germline ends. The V gene's germline CDR1 is MNHEY and CDR2 SVGAGI. In DNA, the CDR3 is TGTGCCAGCAGTTATGGGGGGGCTCAAGAGACCCAGTACTTC. Translated, it gives CASSYGGAQETQYF.

The chain has TRBV7-2 and TRBJ2-3; possibly TRBD2 for D (5 bases). CDR1 is SGHTA and CDR2 is FQGNSA in the germline V gene. This CDR3 comprises 17 residues. V lost 3 bases and J 1 base, leaving 17 bases between the germline ends. In DNA form, the CDR3 reads TGTGCCAGCAGCTTCTACCACCGAGGGAGTGGCACAGATACGCAGTATTTT. The encoded protein is CASSFYHRGSGTDTQYF.

The V gene is TRBV24-1, the J gene TRBJ2-5, with TRBD2 as a possible D gene (6 bases). V was clipped by 6 bases and J by 5 bases, with 12 bases between them. CDR3 length equals 13 residues. CDR1 is KGHDR, CDR2 SFDVKD, per germline. CDR3 region: CATSRGAGETQYF. CDR3 sequence (DNA): TGTGCCACCAGTCGGGGTGCGGGGGAGACCCAGTACTTC.

The genes are TRBV3-1 (or the pseudogene TRBV3-2) and TRBJ2-7; 8 bases line up with TRBD1. Germline CDR1 is LGHDT and CDR2 is YNNKEL (reference sequence). The CDR3 contains 14 residues. V was clipped by 2 bases and J by 4 bases; unmatched bases: 4. The CDR3 coding sequence is TGTGCCAGCAGCCAACCAGGGGGCAAATACGAGCAGTACTTC. Encoded protein: CASSQPGGKYEQYF.

In its sample, this clone was seen once. The gene calls are TRBV6-5 and TRBJ1-5; 8 bases align to TRBD1. The germline V gene encodes CDR1 MNHEY and CDR2 SVGAGI. V gave up 4 bases and J gave up 2 bases; unmatched junction bases: 1. There are 14 residues in the CDR3. CDR3 protein: CASSSTGGNQPQHF. CDR3 bases: TGTGCCAGCAGTTCGACAGGGGGCAATCAGCCCCAGCATTTT.

The chain carries TRBV6-5 and TRBJ2-1, with TRBD2 as a possible D gene (7 bases). Germline V gives CDR1 MNHEY, CDR2 SVGAGI. With 6 bases removed from V and 10 bases from J, the gap between germline ends came to 22 bases. CDR3 size: 15 residues. The CDR3 region is CASRKSTGGPGEQFF. CDR3 nucleotides: TGTGCCAGCAGGAAGAGCACGGGGGGCCCCGGGGAGCAGTTCTTC.

The chain links TRBV6-5 to TRBJ2-1, with 8 bases fitting TRBD2. With V trimmed by 7 bases and J by 6 bases, 11 bases remained unmatched. Germline V lookup: CDR1 MNHEY, CDR2 SVGAGI. The CDR3 sequence is 15 residues long. DNA for the CDR3: TGTGCCAGCATACCGGGAGCGGGGGTAAGCAATGAGCAGTTCTTC. Translating it yields CASIPGAGVSNEQFF.

The V call is TRBV6-6, the J call TRBJ1-1, with TRBD1 identical over 8 bases. This CDR3 has 12 amino acids. Losses at the gene ends were 6 bases for V and 5 bases for J; bases not matched to a gene: 2. The germline CDR1 and CDR2 sequences are MNHNY and SVGAGI (reference sequence). The CDR3: CASRDRVTEAFF. The CDR3 bases are TGTGCCAGCAGGGACAGGGTAACTGAAGCTTTCTTT.